Below, 15 T cell receptor beta chains from the same sample are listed, as sequenced in a study of blood T cell repertoires in COVID-19. TCRdb keeps only in-frame clones here, not all; method: immunoSEQ multiplex PCR. The data show about 270,000 clones, around nine tenths seen once. Sequencing was done on a sample of peripheral blood. The receptors stem from a man aged 40-50 years with active or convalescent COVID-19.

V is TRBV7-6 and J is TRBJ2-1; the D is unclear. The CDR3 extends over 17 amino acids. CDR1 SGHVS and CDR2 FNYEAQ come from the germline V gene. The germline V and J ends were trimmed by 2 bases and 5 bases, with 19 bases remaining between them. The DNA for the CDR3 is TGTGCCAGCAGCTTAAAGGCCGACTCTATAGCTAACAATGAGCAGTTCTTC. This codes for CASSLKADSIANNEQFF.

The chain has TRBV19 and TRBJ1-5; possibly TRBD1 for D (5 bases). This CDR3 is 15 amino acids long. CDR1 is LNHDA, CDR2 SQIVND, per germline (reference sequence). V was trimmed by 9 bases and J by 1 base, leaving 16 bases between them. CDR3 in amino acids: CASHWGTASNQPQHF. CDR3 coding DNA: TGTGCCAGCCACTGGGGCACAGCGAGCAATCAGCCCCAGCATTTT. The full variable domain, in which reference TRBV19 and TRBJ1-5 provide the parts outside the CDR3, is DGGITQSPKYLFRKEGQNVTLSCEQNLNHDAMYWYRQDPGQGLRLIYYSQIVNDFQKGDIAEGYSVSREKKESFPLTVTSAQKNPTAFYLCASHWGTASNQPQHFGDGTRLSIL.

V usage is TRBV7-3 and J usage is TRBJ2-1; D is unclear. The CDR3 loop spans 12 amino acids. Germline CDR1 reads SGHTA; CDR2 reads FQGTGA. With 5 bases removed from V and 5 bases from J, the gap between germline ends came to 7 bases. Written as DNA, the CDR3 is TGTGCCAGCAGCCCCCAAAACAATGAGCAGTTCTTC. It is translated as CASSPQNNEQFF.

The gene calls are TRBV28 and TRBJ1-1, with 7 bases identical to TRBD1. With V trimmed by 6 bases and J by 9 bases, 13 bases remained unmatched. Looked up from germline, CDR1 is MDHEN and CDR2 is SYDVKM. The CDR3 spans 14 residues. Here the CDR3 reads CASSPRQGRSKAFF. The CDR3 coding sequence is TGTGCCAGCAGCCCCCGACAGGGTCGTTCTAAAGCTTTCTTT.

The chain uses TRBV2 and TRBJ1-1; weak D call: TRBD1 (5 bases). Trimming took off 4 bases at V and 1 base at J, with 10 bases between the two ends. Germline V gene data show CDR1 as SNHLY and CDR2 as FYNNEI. The CDR3 spans 14 residues. The CDR3 loop reads CASSGRGENTEAFF. The CDR3 nucleotides read TGTGCCAGCAGTGGGAGGGGAGAGAACACTGAAGCTTTCTTT.

This chain connects TRBV12-5 to TRBJ2-5, with 7 nucleotides matching TRBD2. The CDR3 length is 13 residues. Trimming took 9 bases from V and 5 from J; bases not matched to a gene: 9. CDR1 LGHNT and CDR2 FRNRAP come from the germline V gene. The CDR3 loop reads CASQRTSGETQYF. Written as DNA, the CDR3 is TGTGCTAGCCAAAGGACTAGTGGGGAGACCCAGTACTTC. The variable domain in full, completed from reference TRBV12-5 and TRBJ2-5, reads DARVTQTPRHKVTEMGQEVTMRCQPILGHNTVFWYRQTMMQGLELLAYFRNRAPLDDSGMPKDRFSAEMPDATLATLKIQPSEPRDSAVYFCASQRTSGETQYFGPGTRLLVL.

This clone has a single count. V usage is TRBV5-4 and J usage is TRBJ1-6, with 7 positions matching TRBD1. The CDR3 is 16 residues long. J gave up 5 bases and V 5 bases, and 10 bases lay outside the gene matches. Germline V gene data show CDR1 as SGHNT and CDR2 as YYREEE (reference sequence). The CDR3 spells CASRTRQGGNNSPLHF. DNA of the CDR3: TGTGCCAGCAGGACACGGCAGGGGGGTAATAATTCACCCCTCCACTTT.

The chain recombines TRBV4-2 with TRBJ2-2; TRBD1 aligns across 9 bases. J lost 5 bases, V lost 7 bases, and 8 bases had no gene match. The CDR3 length is 15 residues. CDR1 and CDR2 (germline): LGHNA, YNFKEQ. The CDR3 loop reads CASNPGTGTTGELFF. The CDR3 nucleotides read TGTGCCAGCAATCCGGGGACAGGGACTACCGGGGAGCTGTTTTTT.

The count of this clone is one. J is TRBJ1-2 and V is TRBV6-5, with 8 bases lining up with TRBD1. From germline, CDR1 is MNHEY and CDR2 SVGAGI. The V segment lost 10 bases and the J segment 4 bases; nucleotides outside the gene matches: 5. CDR3 length: 12 amino acids. CDR3 protein: CATRQGSYGYTF. In DNA form, the CDR3 reads TGTGCCACAAGACAGGGGAGCTATGGCTACACCTTC.

The chain links TRBV9 to TRBJ1-3, with TRBD1 as a possible D gene (5 bases). CDR1 SGDLS and CDR2 YYNGEE come from the germline V gene. V lost 0 bases and J lost 0, with 7 bases in between. The CDR3 is made up of 15 amino acids. The CDR3 sequence is CASSVGQFSGNTIYF. The CDR3 DNA is TGTGCCAGCAGCGTAGGACAGTTCTCTGGAAACACCATATATTTT. The whole variable domain, filled in from reference TRBV9 and TRBJ1-3, reads DSGVTQTPKHLITATGQRVTLRCSPRSGDLSVYWYQQSLDQGLQFLIQYYNGEERAKGNILERFSAQQFPDLHSELNLSSLELGDSALYFCASSVGQFSGNTIYFGEGSWLTVV.

V usage is TRBV6-5 and J usage is TRBJ1-1; D gene uncertain. The V end was cut by 6 bases, the J end by 1 base, with 9 bases between. CDR1 and CDR2 (germline): MNHEY, SVGAGI. The CDR3 covers 13 residues. In DNA form, the CDR3 reads TGTGCCAGCAGGGGGAGTGGGAACACTGAAGCTTTCTTT. Amino acids: CASRGSGNTEAFF.

This clone occurred a few times. This chain joins TRBV6-4 and TRBJ1-1; TRBD1 might be the D (6 bases). CDR3 length equals 18 residues. Per germline, CDR1 MRHNA and CDR2 SNTAGT. The V end was cut by 7 bases, the J end by 2 bases, with 26 bases between. The CDR3 DNA reads TGTGCCAGCACCCAGAAACACGGGATCCGGACAGTTAACACTGAAGCTTTCTTT. Its translation is CASTQKHGIRTVNTEAFF.

The genes are TRBV9 and TRBJ1-3, with 7 bases fitting TRBD1. The germline gives CDR1 SGDLS, CDR2 YYNGEE. The V segment lost 3 bases and the J segment 8 bases; nucleotides outside the gene matches: 14. CDR3 length equals 16 residues. CDR3 in DNA: TGTGCCAGCAGCGCCGGACTCGGGACAGAGGCCGACACCATATATTTT. It encodes CASSAGLGTEADTIYF.

The V call is TRBV4-2, the J call TRBJ2-2; TRBD1 matches 12 bases. V lost 2 bases, J lost 3 bases, and 10 bases stayed unmatched. Looked up from germline, CDR1 is LGHNA and CDR2 is YNFKEQ. The CDR3 is made up of 19 amino acids. CDR3 sequence: CASSQYSGTGGFDTGELFF. CDR3 nucleotide sequence: TGTGCCAGCAGCCAATATTCGGGGACAGGGGGCTTTGACACCGGGGAGCTGTTTTTT.

The rearrangement links TRBV30 to TRBJ1-1; D is unclear. This CDR3 has 14 residues. With 2 bases removed from V and 1 base from J, the gap between germline ends came to 11 bases. The germline CDR1 and CDR2 sequences are GTSNPN and SVGIG (reference sequence). The CDR3 coding sequence is TGTGCCTGGAGTATATCACATTCGAACACTGAAGCTTTCTTT. Protein product: CAWSISHSNTEAFF. The full variable domain, in which reference TRBV30 and TRBJ1-1 provide the parts outside the CDR3, is SQTIHQWPATLVQPVGSPLSLECTVEGTSNPNLYWYRQAAGRGLQLLFYSVGIGQISSEVPQNLSASRPQDRQFILSSKKLLLSDSGFYLCAWSISHSNTEAFFGQGTRLTVV.